This T cell receptor beta chain was identified during a study of blood T cell repertoires in COVID-19. Study-wide background: PBMCs, B-cell-depleted T cells, or T cells provided the cDNA or gDNA that made up the material.

Profiled with immunoSEQ multiplex PCR; TCRdb holds only in-frame clones, not every one. The sample has 150,000 to 200,000 clones; 80% to 85% are singletons. The sequence derives from a man aged 40-55 years who had recovered from COVID-19. The sample was PBMCs or T cells enriched from blood (not recorded which).

The CDR3 DNA sequence: TGCAGCGTTGAATGGGGGCGAAGGGAAAGCTACGAGCAGTACTTC. Amino acids: CSVEWGRRESYEQYF. This sequence joins TRBV29-1 and TRBJ2-7, with TRBD1 as a possible D gene (6 bases). CDR1 and CDR2 from the germline V gene are SQVTM and ANQGSEA. Between the trimmed V and J ends, which lost 2 bases and 3 bases, there was a span of 17 bases. CDR3 length equals 15 residues.